The T cell receptor (beta chain) described here comes from a study of cytomegalovirus exposure and HLA in healthy donors. Findings and caveats of the study: A list of approximately 160 TCR beta chains associated with cytomegalovirus was given. Later analysis reportedly placed an Asian-associated ancestry cluster below the roughly 700-donor mean in N-insertions.

PCR employed 60 Vbeta and 13 Jbeta primers. Sequencing was performed with immunoSEQ multiplex PCR; in TCRdb, only in-frame clones are kept and a portion is missing. Altogether about 150,000 clones are present, around four fifths being singletons, with the ten largest covering about 1.5%. The CDR3 is 16 residues long. J gave up 0 bases and V 6 bases, and 5 bases lay outside the gene matches. Germline V gene sequence: CDR1 LNHDA, CDR2 SQIVND (reference sequence). This clone was seen a single time. The antigen remains undetermined. V is TRBV19 and J is TRBJ2-2; the match to TRBD1 covers 9 bases. This sequence originates from a middle-aged man in good health and CMV-seronegative. The sequenced sample consisted of PBMCs. CDR3 region: CASRVTGGANTGELFF. The CDR3 DNA reads TGTGCCAGTAGGGTAACAGGGGGCGCGAACACCGGGGAGCTGTTTTTT.